In this sample, the clone carrying this T cell receptor (beta chain) turned up many times. Construction of TCR beta libraries relied on iRepertoire HTBI primers and on Arm-PCR targeting CDR3 regions. TCRdb fed the multiplex PCR reads into MiXCR, producing one record per CDR3 protein. The sample yields just over 600,000 distinct CDR3 sequences, approximately 15% seen once. This sample was included in a study of regulatory T cells in long-lasting Graves disease. Sample time point: newly diagnosed GD, antithyroid drugs for less than 3 months. There was RNA extracted from PBMCs, and the TCR library was made from it. This sample was also put to use in a study of T cells in Graves' hyperthyroidism and ophthalmopathy.

The TCR sequence derives from a woman between 25 and 40 years old with Graves disease. The sample in question was peripheral blood mononuclear cells (PBMCs), obtained at new diagnosis, from a patient treated with antithyroid drugs.

For the CDR3, the DNA is TGTGCCACCAGCAGAGGACGGACTAGCTCCTACAATGAGCAGTTCTTC. Translation: CATSRGRTSSYNEQFF. V usage is TRBV15 and J usage is TRBJ2-1; 7 nucleotides agree with TRBD2. With V trimmed by 1 base and J by 0 bases, 3 bases remained unmatched. The CDR3 totals 16 residues. CDR1 and CDR2 (germline): LNHNV, YYDKDF (reference sequence).